What follows is one T cell receptor beta chain and its context. This specimen belongs to a study of blood T cell repertoires in COVID-19. Overall study context: Some COVID-19 samples were acute and others convalescent; all came from the United States, Italy and Spain. Sources were T cells, B-cell-depleted T cells, or PBMCs; the material itself was cDNA or gDNA.

CDR1 SGDLS and CDR2 YYNGEE come from the germline V gene. V lost 0 bases, J lost 2 bases, and 4 bases stayed unmatched. The CDR3 totals 16 residues. Study processing details: Amplifying reference gene primers gave estimates of nucleated cell counts. Method: immunoSEQ multiplex PCR; TCRdb's copy keeps in-frame clones and lacks some. The V and J calls and the clone size are those of that table, but D and trimming were determined from the DNA. The table has roughly 260,000 clones, about 89% seen once. This chain connects TRBV9 to TRBJ2-3; 9 nucleotides line up with TRBD1. The sample taken for sequencing was peripheral blood. The sequence derives from a woman aged 50 to 60 with acute or convalescent COVID-19. DNA of the CDR3: TGTGCCAGCAGCGTAGGAGGGACAGGGCCCACAGATACGCAGTATTTT. Protein product: CASSVGGTGPTDTQYF.